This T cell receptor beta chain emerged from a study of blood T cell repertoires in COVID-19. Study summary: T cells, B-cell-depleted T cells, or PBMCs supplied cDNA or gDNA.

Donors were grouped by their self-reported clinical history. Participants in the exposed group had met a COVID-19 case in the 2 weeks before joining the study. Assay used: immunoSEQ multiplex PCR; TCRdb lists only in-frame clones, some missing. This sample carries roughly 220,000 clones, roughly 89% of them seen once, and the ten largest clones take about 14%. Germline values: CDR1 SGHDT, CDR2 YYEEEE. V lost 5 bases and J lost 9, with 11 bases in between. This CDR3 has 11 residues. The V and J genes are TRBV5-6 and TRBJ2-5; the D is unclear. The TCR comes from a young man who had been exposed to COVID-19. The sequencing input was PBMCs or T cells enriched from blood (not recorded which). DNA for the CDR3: TGTGCCAGCAGGTTGACCTCAGCCCAGTACTTC. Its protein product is CASRLTSAQYF.